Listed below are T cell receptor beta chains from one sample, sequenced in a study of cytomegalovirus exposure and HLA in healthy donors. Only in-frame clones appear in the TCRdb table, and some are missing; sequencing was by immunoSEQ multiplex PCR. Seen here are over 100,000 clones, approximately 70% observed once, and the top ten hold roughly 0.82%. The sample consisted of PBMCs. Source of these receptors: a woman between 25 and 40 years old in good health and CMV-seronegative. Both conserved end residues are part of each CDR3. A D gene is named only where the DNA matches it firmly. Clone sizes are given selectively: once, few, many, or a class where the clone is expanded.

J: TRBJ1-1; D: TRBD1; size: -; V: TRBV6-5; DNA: TGTGCCAGCAAAAGGGGGCCCACCACGGACACTGAAGCTTTCTTT; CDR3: CASKRGPTTDTEAFF
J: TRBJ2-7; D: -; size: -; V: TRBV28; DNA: TGTGCCAGCAGTTTAGGCCGCGAGCAGTACTTC; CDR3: CASSLGREQYF
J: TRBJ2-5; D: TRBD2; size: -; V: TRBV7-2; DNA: TGTGCCAGCAGCTTAGCGGGACTAGCGGAGACCCAGTACTTC; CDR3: CASSLAGLAETQYF
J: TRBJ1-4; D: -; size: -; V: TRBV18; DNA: TGTGCCAGCTCACCGCGGGAGGGACGGCATAATGAAAAACTGTTTTTT; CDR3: CASSPREGRHNEKLFF
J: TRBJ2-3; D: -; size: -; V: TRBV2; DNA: TGTGCCAGCAGTGTGGTGCTGGCCAGGGGAGATACGCAGTATTTT; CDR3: CASSVVLARGDTQYF
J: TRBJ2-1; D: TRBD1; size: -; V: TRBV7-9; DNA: TGTGCCAGCAGCTCTACAGGGGGCTCCTACAATGAGCAGTTCTTC; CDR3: CASSSTGGSYNEQFF
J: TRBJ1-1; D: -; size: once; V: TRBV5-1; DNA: TGCGCCAGCAGCTTAACAGTTATTTCCCAGAACACTGAAGCTTTCTTT; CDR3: CASSLTVISQNTEAFF
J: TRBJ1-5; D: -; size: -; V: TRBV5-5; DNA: TGTGCCAGCAGCTTGACAGGATCCAATCAGCCCCAGCATTTT; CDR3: CASSLTGSNQPQHF
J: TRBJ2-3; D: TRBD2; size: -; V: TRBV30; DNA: TGTGCCTGGAGTGTAACCCGGACTAGCGGGATCAGCACAGATACGCAGTATTTT; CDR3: CAWSVTRTSGISTDTQYF
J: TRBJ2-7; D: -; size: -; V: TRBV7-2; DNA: TGTGCCAGCAGCCCGGTGTCCGTGGAGGGAATTACCTACGAGCAGTACTTC; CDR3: CASSPVSVEGITYEQYF
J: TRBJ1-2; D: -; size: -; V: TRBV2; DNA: TGTGCCAGCAGTTTCCGGGTCCCCCGGGAACGAAGCTATGGCTACACCTTC; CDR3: CASSFRVPRERSYGYTF
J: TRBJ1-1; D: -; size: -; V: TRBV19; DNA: TGTGCCAGCCACCACAGGGTTGAAGCTTTCTTT; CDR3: CASHHRVEAFF
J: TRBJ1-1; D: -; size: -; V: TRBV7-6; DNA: TGTGCCAGCAGCTTAATTGGGCTCGACACTGAAGCTTTCTTT; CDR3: CASSLIGLDTEAFF
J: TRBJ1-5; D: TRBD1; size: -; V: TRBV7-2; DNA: TGTGCCAGCAGCCTACAGGGGTGGGATCAGCCCCAGCATTTT; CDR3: CASSLQGWDQPQHF
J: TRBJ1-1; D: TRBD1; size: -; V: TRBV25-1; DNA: TGTGCCAGCAGTGAATCGGCCTTGGACAGGTCGAACACTGAAGCTTTCTTT; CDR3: CASSESALDRSNTEAFF
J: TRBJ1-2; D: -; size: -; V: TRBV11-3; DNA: TGTGCCAGCAGCTTCGCGGGGGGCAATGGCTACACCTTC; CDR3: CASSFAGGNGYTF
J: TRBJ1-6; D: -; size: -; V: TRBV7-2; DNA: TGTGCCAGCAGCATCGACAGAGTCTCTAATTCACCCCTCCACTTT; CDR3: CASSIDRVSNSPLHF